Listed here are 16 T cell receptor beta chains from one sample, sequenced in a study of technical replicates of blood from several donors. Repertoires were generated with immunoSEQ multiplex PCR, while TCRdb's copy carries only in-frame clones and drops some. The sample has around 53,000 clones; around 84% are singletons. The sample consisted of PBMCs. These receptors were collected from a human donor in good health. Some clones in this sample may be carry-over from other donors' samples.

This clone has just a few counts. V and J are TRBV4-1 and TRBJ1-1, with 8 bases that match TRBD1. CDR3 size: 13 residues. Germline V gene lookup returns CDR1 MGHRA and CDR2 YSYEKL. The J segment lost 3 bases and the V segment lost 4 bases, leaving 1 base of the junction unmatched. CDR3 residues: CASSPDRDTEAFF. Here the CDR3 DNA reads TGCGCCAGCAGCCCGGACAGGGACACTGAAGCTTTCTTT.

This chain links TRBV4-2 with TRBJ1-1, with 8 bases lining up with TRBD1. CDR1 LGHNA and CDR2 YNFKEQ come from the germline V gene. The CDR3 loop spans 15 amino acids. Unmatched junction bases numbered 6, after V lost 4 bases and J lost 2 bases. The CDR3 here is CASSRTSGGNTEAFF. For the CDR3, the DNA is TGTGCCAGCAGCCGGACCTCAGGGGGCAACACTGAAGCTTTCTTT.

The CDR3 nucleotides are TGCGCCAGCAAGAGGACAGCCGAGGCTATCTACGAGCAGTACTTC. The encoded protein is CASKRTAEAIYEQYF. The V call is TRBV4-1, the J call TRBJ2-7; tentatively, D is TRBD1 (6 bases). This CDR3 is 15 amino acids long. Germline CDR1 and CDR2: MGHRA and YSYEKL. Trimming took off 7 bases at V and 3 bases at J, with 19 bases between the two ends.

This sequence joins TRBV5-1 and TRBJ2-7, with D perhaps TRBD1 (6 bases). CDR1 and CDR2 from the germline V gene are SGHRS and YFSETQ. The CDR3 contains 19 residues. V dropped 6 bases and J dropped 5 bases, with 33 bases sitting between them. The CDR3 DNA sequence: TGCGCCAGCACCCCCGGCTCGGGCAGGGGAAGGCCCTCTGGGGACGAGCAGTACTTC. Residues: CASTPGSGRGRPSGDEQYF.

The gene calls are TRBV9 and TRBJ1-6; 7 bases match TRBD1. The CDR3 has 17 residues. V dropped 3 bases and J dropped 0; count of bases not matched to a gene: 6. CDR1 and CDR2 (germline): SGDLS, YYNGEE. The CDR3 DNA sequence: TGTGCCAGCAGCGGAGACAGGGCCAGCTCCTATAATTCACCCCTCCACTTT. Protein product: CASSGDRASSYNSPLHF.

The V and J genes are TRBV4-1 and TRBJ1-4, with a possible D match to TRBD1 (5 bases). The CDR3 is made up of 13 amino acids. CDR1 is MGHRA and CDR2 is YSYEKL in the germline V gene. Trimming pared 1 base from V and 8 bases from J, leaving 8 bases between. For the CDR3, the DNA is TGCGCCAGCAGCCAAGGGAGGGACGAAAAACTGTTTTTT. As protein: CASSQGRDEKLFF.

The chain links TRBV18 to TRBJ1-5; D remains unclear. V lost 3 bases and J 5 bases, leaving 17 bases between the germline ends. CDR1 is KGHSH and CDR2 is LQKENI in the germline V gene. This CDR3 is 16 amino acids long. CDR3 DNA sequence: TGTGCCAGCTCACCTTATGAGAGCCGAGGAGATCAGCCCCAGCATTTT. Its translation is CASSPYESRGDQPQHF.

The sample holds a few counts of this clone. This sequence joins TRBV7-2 and TRBJ1-2; tentative D call: TRBD1 (5 bases). The CDR3 length is 15 residues. With 1 base removed from V and 6 bases from J, the gap between germline ends came to 15 bases. CDR1 and CDR2 from the germline V gene are SGHTA and FQGNSA. As DNA, the CDR3 is TGTGCCAGCAGCTTAGGTCGGCAGGGTGGGAATGGCTACACCTTC. Its translation: CASSLGRQGGNGYTF.

This chain links TRBV29-1 with TRBJ1-2; TRBD1 matches at 10 bases. Germline CDR1 is SQVTM and CDR2 is ANQGSEA. Trimming took 1 base from V and 0 from J; bases not matched to a gene: 14. CDR3 length equals 19 residues. The CDR3 DNA reads TGCAGCGTTGAAGGGAGGAGGGACAGGGGTTTACTCACTAACTATGGCTACACCTTC. This codes for CSVEGRRDRGLLTNYGYTF.

The chain links TRBV4-2 to TRBJ1-1; the D is unclear. Germline lookup yields CDR1 LGHNA and CDR2 YNFKEQ. The CDR3 contains 16 residues. The germline V and J ends were trimmed by 0 bases and 0 bases, with 11 bases remaining between them. CDR3 protein: CASSQEIARLNTEAFF. The DNA for the CDR3 is TGTGCCAGCAGCCAAGAGATCGCCAGGTTGAACACTGAAGCTTTCTTT.

The V gene is TRBV25-1, the J gene TRBJ1-4; D unresolved. Trimming stripped 0 bases from V and 8 bases from J, with 16 bases between. The germline V gene has CDR1 MGHDK and CDR2 SYGVNS. This CDR3 comprises 16 residues. CDR3 amino acids: CASSEYGAQVWEKLFF. The DNA of the CDR3 is TGTGCCAGCAGTGAATATGGTGCGCAAGTCTGGGAAAAACTGTTTTTT. The full variable domain, in which reference TRBV25-1 and TRBJ1-4 provide the parts outside the CDR3, is EADIYQTPRYLVIGTGKKITLECSQTMGHDKMYWYQQDPGMELHLIHYSYGVNSTEKGDLSSESTVSRIRTEHFPLTLESARPSHTSQYLCASSEYGAQVWEKLFFGSGTQLSVL.

The chain employs TRBV5-1 and TRBJ2-5, with D tentatively TRBD2 (5 bases). V shed 6 bases and J shed 5 bases, with 17 bases lying between them. Germline lookup yields CDR1 SGHRS and CDR2 YFSETQ. There are 14 residues in the CDR3. CDR3 in amino acids: CASNGLGVYETQYF. The CDR3 region has the DNA TGCGCCAGCAACGGACTCGGCGTGTATGAGACCCAGTACTTC.

The CDR3 loop reads CASSPGQGGRNEKLFF. In DNA, the CDR3 is TGTGCCAGCTCCCCGGGACAAGGGGGCCGTAATGAAAAACTGTTTTTT. V gene TRBV5-6 combines with J gene TRBJ1-4; 7 bases line up with TRBD1. J gave up 4 bases and V 7 bases, and 13 bases lay outside the gene matches. Germline values: CDR1 SGHDT, CDR2 YYEEEE. This CDR3 contains 16 residues.

The chain carries TRBV29-1 and TRBJ2-7; 9 positions agree with TRBD1. The CDR3 is made up of 12 amino acids. The V and J ends lost 5 bases and 3 bases, in that order; junction bases with no gene match: 2. CDR1 is SQVTM and CDR2 is ANQGSEA in the germline V gene. This CDR3 is CSVKTGGYEQYF. The DNA of the CDR3 is TGCAGCGTTAAGACAGGGGGCTACGAGCAGTACTTC.

The DNA for the CDR3 is TGCGCCAGCAGCTTGGGCGTTAGCGGGGACCCCTACGAGCAGTACTTC. Its translation: CASSLGVSGDPYEQYF. The chain recombines TRBV5-1 with TRBJ2-7; 8 bases line up with TRBD2. The trim removed 0 bases at V and 2 bases at J, leaving 7 bases unmatched. There are 16 residues in the CDR3. Germline CDR1 is SGHRS and CDR2 is YFSETQ. Full variable domain (outside the CDR3, taken from reference TRBV5-1 and TRBJ2-7): KAGVTQTPRYLIKTRGQQVTLSCSPISGHRSVSWYQQTPGQGLQFLFEYFSETQRNKGNFPGRFSGRQFSNSRSEMNVSTLELGDSALYLCASSLGVSGDPYEQYFGPGTRLTVT.

The J gene is TRBJ2-7, the V gene TRBV10-1, with 7 nucleotides matching TRBD1. V was clipped by 7 bases and J by 2 bases; unmatched bases: 11. This CDR3 has 15 residues. Germline-derived CDR1 and CDR2 are WNHNN and SYGVQD (reference sequence). The CDR3, as DNA: TGCGCCAGCAACAGGGGCCCGACTTCTACCTACGAGCAGTACTTC. This encodes CASNRGPTSTYEQYF.